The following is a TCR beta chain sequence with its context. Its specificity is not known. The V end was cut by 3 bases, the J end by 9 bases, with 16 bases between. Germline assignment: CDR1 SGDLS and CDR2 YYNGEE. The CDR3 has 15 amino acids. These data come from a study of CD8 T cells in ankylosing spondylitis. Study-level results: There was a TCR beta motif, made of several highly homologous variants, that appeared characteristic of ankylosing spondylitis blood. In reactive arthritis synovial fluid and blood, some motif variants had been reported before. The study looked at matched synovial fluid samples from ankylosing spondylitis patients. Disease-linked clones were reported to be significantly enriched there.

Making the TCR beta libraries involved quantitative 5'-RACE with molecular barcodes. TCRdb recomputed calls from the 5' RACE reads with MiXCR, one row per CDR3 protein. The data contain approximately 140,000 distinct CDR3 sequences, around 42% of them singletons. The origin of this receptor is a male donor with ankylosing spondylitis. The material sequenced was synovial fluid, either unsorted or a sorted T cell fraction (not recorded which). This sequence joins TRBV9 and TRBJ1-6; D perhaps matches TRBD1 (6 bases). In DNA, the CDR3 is TGTGCCAGCAGCGCAGGTAGTGGACAGTCTTCACCCCTCCACTTT. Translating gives CASSAGSGQSSPLHF.